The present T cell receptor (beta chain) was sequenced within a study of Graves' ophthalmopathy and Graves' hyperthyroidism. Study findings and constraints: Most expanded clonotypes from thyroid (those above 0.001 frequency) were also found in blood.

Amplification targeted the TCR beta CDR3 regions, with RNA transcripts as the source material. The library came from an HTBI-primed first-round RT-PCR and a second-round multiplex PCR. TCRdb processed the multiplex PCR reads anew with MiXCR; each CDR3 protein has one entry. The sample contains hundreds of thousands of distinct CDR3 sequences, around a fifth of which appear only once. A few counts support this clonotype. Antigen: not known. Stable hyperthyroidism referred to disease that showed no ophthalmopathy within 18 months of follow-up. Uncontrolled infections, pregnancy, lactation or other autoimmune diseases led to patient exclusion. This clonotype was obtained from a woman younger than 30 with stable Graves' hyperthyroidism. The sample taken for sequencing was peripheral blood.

The CDR3 loop is CASSQGQVNTEAFF. The CDR3 DNA sequence: TGTGCCAGCAGCCAGGGACAGGTAAACACTGAAGCTTTCTTT. The V gene is TRBV7-2, the J gene TRBJ1-1, with 8 positions matching TRBD1. The V gene's germline CDR1 is SGHTA and CDR2 FQGNSA. The V gene end was trimmed by 5 bases and the J gene end by 2 bases; junction bases not matched to a gene: 4. This CDR3 contains 14 residues.